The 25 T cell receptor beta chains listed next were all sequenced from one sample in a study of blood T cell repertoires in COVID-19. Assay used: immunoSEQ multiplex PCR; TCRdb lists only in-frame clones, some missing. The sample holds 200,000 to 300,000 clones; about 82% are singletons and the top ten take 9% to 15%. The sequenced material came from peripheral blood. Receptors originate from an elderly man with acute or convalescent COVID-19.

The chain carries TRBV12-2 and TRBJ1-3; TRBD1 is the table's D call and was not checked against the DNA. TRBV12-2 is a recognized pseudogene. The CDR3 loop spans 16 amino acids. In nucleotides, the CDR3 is TGTGCAAGTCGCTTACCAGGACAGGGGGGAAGAAACACCATATATTTT. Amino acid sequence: CASRLPGQGGRNTIYF.

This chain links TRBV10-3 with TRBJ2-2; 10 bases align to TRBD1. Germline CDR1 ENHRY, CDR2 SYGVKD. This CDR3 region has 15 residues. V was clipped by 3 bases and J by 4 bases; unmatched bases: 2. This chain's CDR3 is CAISDRDRGTGELFF. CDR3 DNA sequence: TGTGCCATCAGTGACCGGGACAGGGGCACCGGGGAGCTGTTTTTT.

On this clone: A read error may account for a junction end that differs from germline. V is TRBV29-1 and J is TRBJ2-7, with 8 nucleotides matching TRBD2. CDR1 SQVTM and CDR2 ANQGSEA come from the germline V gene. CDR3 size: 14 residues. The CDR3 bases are TGCAGCGTTGTGGGCTTAGCGGGGTCCTCCGAGCAGTACTTC. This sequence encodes CSVVGLAGSSEQYF.

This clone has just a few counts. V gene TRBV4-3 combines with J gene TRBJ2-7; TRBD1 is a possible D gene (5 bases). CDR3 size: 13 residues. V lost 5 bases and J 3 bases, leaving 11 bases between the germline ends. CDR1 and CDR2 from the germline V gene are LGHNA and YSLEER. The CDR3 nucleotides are TGCGCCAGCAGCTTCGGACACAGCTACGAGCAGTACTTC. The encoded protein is CASSFGHSYEQYF.

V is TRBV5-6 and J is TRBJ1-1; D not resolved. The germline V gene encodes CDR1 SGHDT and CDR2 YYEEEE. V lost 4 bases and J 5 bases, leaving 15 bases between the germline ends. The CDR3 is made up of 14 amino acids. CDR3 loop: CASSPSAGGTEAFF. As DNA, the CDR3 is TGTGCCAGCAGCCCTTCGGCCGGAGGGACTGAAGCTTTCTTT.

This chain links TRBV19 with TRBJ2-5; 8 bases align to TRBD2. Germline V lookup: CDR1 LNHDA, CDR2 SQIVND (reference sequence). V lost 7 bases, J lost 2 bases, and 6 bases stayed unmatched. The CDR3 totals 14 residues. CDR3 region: CASKERGSQETQYF. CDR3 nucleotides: TGTGCCAGTAAGGAGCGGGGGTCACAAGAGACCCAGTACTTC. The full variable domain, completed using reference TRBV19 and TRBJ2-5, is DGGITQSPKYLFRKEGQNVTLSCEQNLNHDAMYWYRQDPGQGLRLIYYSQIVNDFQKGDIAEGYSVSREKKESFPLTVTSAQKNPTAFYLCASKERGSQETQYFGPGTRLLVL.

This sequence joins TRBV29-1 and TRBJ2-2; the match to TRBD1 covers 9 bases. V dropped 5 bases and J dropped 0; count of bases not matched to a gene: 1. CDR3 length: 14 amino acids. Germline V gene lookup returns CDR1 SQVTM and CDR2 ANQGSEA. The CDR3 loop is CSVRQGANTGELFF. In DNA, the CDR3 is TGCAGCGTTCGACAGGGGGCGAACACCGGGGAGCTGTTTTTT.

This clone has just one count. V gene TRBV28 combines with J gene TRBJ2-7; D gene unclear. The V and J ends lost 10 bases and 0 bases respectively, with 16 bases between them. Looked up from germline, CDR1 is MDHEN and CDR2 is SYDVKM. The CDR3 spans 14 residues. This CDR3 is CATAQRPSSYEQYF. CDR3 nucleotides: TGTGCCACGGCTCAGCGCCCCAGCTCCTACGAGCAGTACTTC. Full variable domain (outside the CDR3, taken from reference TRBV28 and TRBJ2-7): DVKVTQSSRYLVKRTGEKVFLECVQDMDHENMFWYRQDPGLGLRLIYFSYDVKMKEKGDIPEGYSVSREKKERFSLILESASTNQTSMYLCATAQRPSSYEQYFGPGTRLTVT.

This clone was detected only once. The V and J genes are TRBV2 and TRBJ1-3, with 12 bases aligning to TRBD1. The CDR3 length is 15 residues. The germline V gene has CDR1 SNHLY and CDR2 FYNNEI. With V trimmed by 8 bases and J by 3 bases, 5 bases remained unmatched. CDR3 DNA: TGTGCCAGCGGCGGGACAGGGGGCGGTGGAAACACCATATATTTT. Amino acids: CASGGTGGGGNTIYF.

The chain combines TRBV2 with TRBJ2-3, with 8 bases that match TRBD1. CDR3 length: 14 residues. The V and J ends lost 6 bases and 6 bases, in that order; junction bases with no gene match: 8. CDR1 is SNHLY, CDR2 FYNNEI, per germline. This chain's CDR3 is CASSRGQDRDTQYF. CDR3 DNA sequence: TGTGCCAGCAGCAGGGGGCAAGACCGGGATACGCAGTATTTT.

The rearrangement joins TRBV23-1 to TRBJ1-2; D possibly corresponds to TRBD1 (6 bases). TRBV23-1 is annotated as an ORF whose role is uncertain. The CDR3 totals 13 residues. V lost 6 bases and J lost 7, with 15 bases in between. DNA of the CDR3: TGCGCCAGCAGGATTGCGGGGGCGGGTGGCTACACCTTC. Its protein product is CASRIAGAGGYTF.

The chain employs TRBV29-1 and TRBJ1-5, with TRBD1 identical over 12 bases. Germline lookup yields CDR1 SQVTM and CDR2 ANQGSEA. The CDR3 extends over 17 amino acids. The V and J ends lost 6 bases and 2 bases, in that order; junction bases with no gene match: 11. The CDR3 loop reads CSVGTGGAGMGNQPQHF. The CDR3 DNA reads TGCAGCGTGGGGACAGGGGGCGCAGGAATGGGCAATCAGCCCCAGCATTTT.

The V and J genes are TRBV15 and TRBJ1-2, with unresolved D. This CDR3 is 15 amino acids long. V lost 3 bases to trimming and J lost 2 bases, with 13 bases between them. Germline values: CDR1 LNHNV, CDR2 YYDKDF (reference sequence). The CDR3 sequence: CATSSGGNLNYGYTF. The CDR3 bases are TGTGCCACCAGCAGCGGCGGCAACTTAAACTATGGCTACACCTTC. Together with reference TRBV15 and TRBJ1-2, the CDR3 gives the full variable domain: DAMVIQNPRYQVTQFGKPVTLSCSQTLNHNVMYWYQQKSSQAPKLLFHYYDKDFNNEADTPDNFQSRRPNTSFCFLDIRSPGLGDTAMYLCATSSGGNLNYGYTFGSGTRLTVV.

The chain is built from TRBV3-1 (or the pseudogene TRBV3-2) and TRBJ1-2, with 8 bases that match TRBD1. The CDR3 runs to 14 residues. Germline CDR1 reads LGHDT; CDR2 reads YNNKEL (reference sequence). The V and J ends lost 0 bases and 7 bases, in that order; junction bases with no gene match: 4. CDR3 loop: CASSQDRGRGGYTF. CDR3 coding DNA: TGTGCCAGCAGCCAAGACAGGGGGCGTGGTGGCTACACCTTC.

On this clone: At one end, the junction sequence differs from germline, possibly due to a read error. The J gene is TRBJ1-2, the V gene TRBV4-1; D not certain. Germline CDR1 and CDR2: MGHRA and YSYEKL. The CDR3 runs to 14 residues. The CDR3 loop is CASSQDSWNYGYTF. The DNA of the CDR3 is TGCGCCAGCAGCCAAGATTCTTGGAACTACGGCTACACCTTC.

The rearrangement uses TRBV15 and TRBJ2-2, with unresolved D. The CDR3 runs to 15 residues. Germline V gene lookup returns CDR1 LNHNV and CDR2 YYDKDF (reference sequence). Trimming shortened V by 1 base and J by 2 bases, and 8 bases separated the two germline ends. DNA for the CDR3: TGTGCCACCAGCAGAGGCAGACTTAACACCGGGGAGCTGTTTTTT. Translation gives CATSRGRLNTGELFF.

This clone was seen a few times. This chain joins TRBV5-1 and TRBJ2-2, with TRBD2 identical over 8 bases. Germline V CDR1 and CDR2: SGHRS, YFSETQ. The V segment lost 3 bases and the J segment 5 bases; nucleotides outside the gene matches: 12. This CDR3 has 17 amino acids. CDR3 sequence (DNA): TGCGCCAGCAGCTCCCCTCGGCTAGCGGGTAATACCGGGGAGCTGTTTTTT. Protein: CASSSPRLAGNTGELFF.

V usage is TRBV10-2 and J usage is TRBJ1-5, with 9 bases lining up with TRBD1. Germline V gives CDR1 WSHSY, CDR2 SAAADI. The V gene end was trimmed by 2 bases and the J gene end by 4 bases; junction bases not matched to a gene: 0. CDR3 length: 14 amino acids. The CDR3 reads CASSEDRGNQPQHF. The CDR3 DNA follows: TGCGCCAGCAGTGAGGACAGGGGGAATCAGCCCCAGCATTTT.

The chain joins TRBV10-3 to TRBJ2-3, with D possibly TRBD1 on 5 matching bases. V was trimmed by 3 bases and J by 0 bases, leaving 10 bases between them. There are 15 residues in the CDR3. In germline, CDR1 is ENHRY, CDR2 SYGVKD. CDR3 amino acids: CAISDRVSSTDTQYF. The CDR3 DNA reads TGTGCCATCAGTGACAGGGTTAGTAGCACAGATACGCAGTATTTT.

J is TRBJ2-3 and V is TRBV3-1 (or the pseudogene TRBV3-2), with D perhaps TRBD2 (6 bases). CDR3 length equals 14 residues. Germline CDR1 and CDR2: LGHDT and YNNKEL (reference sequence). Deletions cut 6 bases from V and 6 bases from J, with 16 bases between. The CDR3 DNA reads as TGTGCCAGCAGTCTAAGGGGCGGGGCGGATACGCAGTATTTT. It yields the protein CASSLRGGADTQYF.

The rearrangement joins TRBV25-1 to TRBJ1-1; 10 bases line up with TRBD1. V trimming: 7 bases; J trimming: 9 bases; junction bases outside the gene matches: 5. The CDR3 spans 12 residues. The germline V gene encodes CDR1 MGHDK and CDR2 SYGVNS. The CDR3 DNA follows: TGTGCCAGCAAGCGACAGGGGGCGCAAGCTTTCTTT. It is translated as CASKRQGAQAFF.

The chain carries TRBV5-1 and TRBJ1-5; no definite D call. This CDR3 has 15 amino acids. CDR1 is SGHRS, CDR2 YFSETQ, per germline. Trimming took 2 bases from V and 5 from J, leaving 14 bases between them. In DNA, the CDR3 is TGCGCCAGCAGCTTTGAAGGACTGAATTATCAGCCCCAGCATTTT. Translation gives CASSFEGLNYQPQHF.

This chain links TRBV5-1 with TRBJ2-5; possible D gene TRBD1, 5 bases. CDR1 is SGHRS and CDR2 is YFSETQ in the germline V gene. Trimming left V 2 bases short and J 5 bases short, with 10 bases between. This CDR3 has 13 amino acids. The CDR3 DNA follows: TGCGCCAGCAGCTTAAGGGGCTCGGAGACCCAGTACTTC. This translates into CASSLRGSETQYF.

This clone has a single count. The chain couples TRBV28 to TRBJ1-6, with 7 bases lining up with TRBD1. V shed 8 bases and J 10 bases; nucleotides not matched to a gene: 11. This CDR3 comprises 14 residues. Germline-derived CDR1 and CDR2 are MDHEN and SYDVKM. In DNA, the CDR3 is TGTGCCAGCGGAGAAACAGGGGCTAGGTCACCCCTCCACTTT. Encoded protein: CASGETGARSPLHF.

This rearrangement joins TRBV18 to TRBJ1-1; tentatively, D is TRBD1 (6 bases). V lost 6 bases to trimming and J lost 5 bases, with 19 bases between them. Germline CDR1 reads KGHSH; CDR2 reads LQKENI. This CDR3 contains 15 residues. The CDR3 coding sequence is TGTGCCAGCTCGCAAACGCTACAGGGTGAGACTGAAGCTTTCTTT. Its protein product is CASSQTLQGETEAFF. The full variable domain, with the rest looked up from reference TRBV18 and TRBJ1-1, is NAGVMQNPRHLVRRRGQEARLRCSPMKGHSHVYWYRQLPEEGLKFMVYLQKENIIDESGMPKERFSAEFPKEGPSILRIQQVVRGDSAAYFCASSQTLQGETEAFFGQGTRLTVV.